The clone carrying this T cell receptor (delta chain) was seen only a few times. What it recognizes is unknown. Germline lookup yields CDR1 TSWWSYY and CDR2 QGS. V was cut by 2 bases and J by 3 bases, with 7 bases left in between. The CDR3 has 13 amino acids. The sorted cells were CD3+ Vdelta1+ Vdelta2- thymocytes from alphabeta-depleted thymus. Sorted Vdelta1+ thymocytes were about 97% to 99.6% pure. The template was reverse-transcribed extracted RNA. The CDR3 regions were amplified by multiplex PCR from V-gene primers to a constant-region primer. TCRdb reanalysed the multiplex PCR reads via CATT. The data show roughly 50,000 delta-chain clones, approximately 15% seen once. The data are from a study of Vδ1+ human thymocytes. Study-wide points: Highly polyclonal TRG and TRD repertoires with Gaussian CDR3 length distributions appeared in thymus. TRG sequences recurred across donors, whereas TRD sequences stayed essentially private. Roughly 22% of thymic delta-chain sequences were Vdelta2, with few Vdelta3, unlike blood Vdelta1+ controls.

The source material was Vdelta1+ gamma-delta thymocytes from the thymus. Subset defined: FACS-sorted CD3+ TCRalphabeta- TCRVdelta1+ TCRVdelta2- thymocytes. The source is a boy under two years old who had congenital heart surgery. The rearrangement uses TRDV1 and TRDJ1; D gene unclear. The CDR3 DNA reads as TGTGCTCTTGGGGAATGGTCCTCCGATAAACTCATCTTT. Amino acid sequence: CALGEWSSDKLIF.